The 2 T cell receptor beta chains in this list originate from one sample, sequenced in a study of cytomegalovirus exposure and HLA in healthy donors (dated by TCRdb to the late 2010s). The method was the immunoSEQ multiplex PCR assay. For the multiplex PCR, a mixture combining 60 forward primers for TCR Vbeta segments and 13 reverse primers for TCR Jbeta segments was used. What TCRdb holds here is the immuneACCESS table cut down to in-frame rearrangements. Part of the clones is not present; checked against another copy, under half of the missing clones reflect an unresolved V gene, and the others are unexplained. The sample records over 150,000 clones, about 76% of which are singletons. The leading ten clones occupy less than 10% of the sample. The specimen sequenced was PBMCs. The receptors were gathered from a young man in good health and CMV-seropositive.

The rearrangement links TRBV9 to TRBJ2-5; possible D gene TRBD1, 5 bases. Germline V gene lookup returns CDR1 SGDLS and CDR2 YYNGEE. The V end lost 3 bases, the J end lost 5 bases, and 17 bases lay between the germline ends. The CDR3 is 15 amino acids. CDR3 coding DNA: TGTGCCAGCAGCGCGCAGGGCCCCGGAGAGGAGACCCAGTACTTC. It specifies CASSAQGPGEETQYF.

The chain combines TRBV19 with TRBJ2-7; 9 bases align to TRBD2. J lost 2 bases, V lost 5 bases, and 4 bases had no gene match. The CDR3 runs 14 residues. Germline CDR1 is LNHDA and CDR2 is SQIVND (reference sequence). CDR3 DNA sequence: TGTGCCAGTAGTGCGGGACTAGCCGCCTACGAGCAGTACTTC. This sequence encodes CASSAGLAAYEQYF.